Here is one T cell receptor (beta chain) with its context. These data belong to a study of blood T cell repertoires in COVID-19. Study as a whole: COVID-19 samples, acute and convalescent, were from the United States, Italy and Spain.

The authors' processing: Estimated nucleated cell counts came from reference gene primer amplification. Assay: immunoSEQ multiplex PCR; the TCRdb copy retains only in-frame clones and omits some. Clone size and V and J calls were adopted from that table, with D and trimming inferred from the DNA. The table has roughly 410,000 clones, approximately 90% seen once. The receptor's source is a woman aged 40 to 50 with COVID-19, enrolled during active disease. Sequenced material: peripheral blood.

The CDR3 bases are TGTGCCAGCGGTCAAAGGGGGCAGTATTTT. Protein product: CASGQRGQYF. J is TRBJ2-3 and V is TRBV27; possible D gene TRBD1, 5 bases. V shed 8 bases and J shed 11 bases, with 11 bases lying between them. The germline V gene encodes CDR1 MNHEY and CDR2 SMNVEV (reference sequence). The CDR3 consists of 10 residues.